Below are 30 T cell receptor beta chains sequenced from a single sample in a study of blood T cell repertoires in COVID-19. Produced via immunoSEQ multiplex PCR; TCRdb's table is partial and in-frame only. The table shows about 210,000 clones, with around 81% occurring only once. The sequenced sample was PBMCs or T cells enriched from blood (not recorded which). The receptors were sampled from a woman in her 50s with acute COVID-19.

The genes are TRBV2 and TRBJ2-1; D gene ambiguous. Trimming took off 2 bases at V and 6 bases at J, with 8 bases between the two ends. The CDR3 is made up of 13 amino acids. Germline CDR1 SNHLY, CDR2 FYNNEI. The CDR3 DNA reads TGTGCCAGCAGTGAACAGGCCACCAATGAGCAGTTCTTC. Its translation: CASSEQATNEQFF. The full variable domain, rest sourced from reference TRBV2 and TRBJ2-1, is EPEVTQTPSHQVTQMGQEVILRCVPISNHLYFYWYRQILGQKVEFLVSFYNNEISEKSEIFDDQFSVERPDGSNFTLKIRSTKLEDSAMYFCASSEQATNEQFFGPGTRLTVL.

CDR3 amino acids: CASSRLGAGGQETQYF. The DNA of the CDR3 is TGTGCCAGCAGCCGCCTGGGAGCGGGAGGGCAAGAGACCCAGTACTTC. The V gene is TRBV3-1 (or the pseudogene TRBV3-2), the J gene TRBJ2-5; 10 nucleotides line up with TRBD2. V shed 4 bases, J shed 2 bases, and the junction held 7 bases outside the gene matches. The CDR3 sequence is 16 residues long. Looked up from germline, CDR1 is LGHDT and CDR2 is YNNKEL (reference sequence).

The chain recombines TRBV19 with TRBJ1-1, with TRBD1 matching over 12 bases. Germline loops: CDR1 LNHDA, CDR2 SQIVND (reference sequence). The CDR3 is 18 amino acids. V was pared by 7 bases and J by 1 base, with 13 bases of the junction left unmatched. The CDR3 loop reads CASTPPWGTGGPNTEAFF. CDR3 DNA sequence: TGTGCCAGTACCCCGCCGTGGGGGACAGGGGGCCCGAACACTGAAGCTTTCTTT.

V gene TRBV14 combines with J gene TRBJ2-1; TRBD2 might be the D (7 bases). CDR1 is SGHDN and CDR2 is FVKESK in the germline V gene. The CDR3 sequence is 14 residues long. V was cut by 9 bases and J by 7 bases, with 19 bases left in between. CDR3 bases: TGTGCCAGTAGGGGTCGGGGGGCTGGTAATGAGCAGTTCTTC. Protein sequence: CASRGRGAGNEQFF.

This sequence joins TRBV18 and TRBJ1-1; 7 bases line up with TRBD1. There are 13 residues in the CDR3. V shed 3 bases, J shed 8 bases, and the junction held 6 bases outside the gene matches. Germline V lookup: CDR1 KGHSH, CDR2 LQKENI. CDR3 bases: TGTGCCAGCTCACCCGGGACAGAACGCGAAGCTTTCTTT. It yields the protein CASSPGTEREAFF.

The V and J genes are TRBV3-1 (or the pseudogene TRBV3-2) and TRBJ2-1; 10 bases fit TRBD2. The germline V gene encodes CDR1 LGHDT and CDR2 YNNKEL (reference sequence). This CDR3 comprises 15 residues. The V segment lost 8 bases and the J segment 0 bases; nucleotides outside the gene matches: 4. The CDR3: CASRTSGSSYNEQFF. The CDR3 DNA follows: TGTGCCAGCCGGACTAGCGGAAGCTCCTACAATGAGCAGTTCTTC.

This clone was seen a single time. This chain connects TRBV7-9 to TRBJ1-5, with D possibly matching TRBD1 (5 bases). The V end lost 1 base, the J end lost 5 bases, and 12 bases lay between the germline ends. CDR1 SEHNR and CDR2 FQNEAQ come from the germline V gene (reference sequence). The CDR3 has 15 residues. Written as DNA, the CDR3 is TGTGCCAGCAGCTTAGATGGGCAGGGTTATCAGCCCCAGCATTTT. This sequence encodes CASSLDGQGYQPQHF.

This clone was observed a handful of times. This chain links TRBV4-1 with TRBJ1-2; TRBD1 agrees at 7 bases. Germline CDR1 MGHRA, CDR2 YSYEKL. V lost 4 bases to trimming and J lost 6 bases; unmatched junction nucleotides: 14. The CDR3 contains 16 residues. The CDR3 nucleotides read TGCGCCAGCAGCCCCTATCCCGACAGGGTCACCGATGGCTACACCTTC. Amino acids: CASSPYPDRVTDGYTF.

The chain links TRBV7-2 to TRBJ1-5; unclear D gene. CDR1 and CDR2 from the germline V gene are SGHTA and FQGNSA. The CDR3 runs 13 residues. Trimming took 1 base from V and 7 from J, leaving 8 bases between them. CDR3 residues: CASSLDGSQPQHF. CDR3 nucleotides: TGTGCCAGCAGCTTAGACGGGAGCCAGCCCCAGCATTTT.

This chain uses TRBV11-3 with TRBJ2-3; 14 positions agree with TRBD2. Germline V gene sequence: CDR1 SGHNT, CDR2 YENEEA. This CDR3 spans 19 amino acids. Unmatched junction bases numbered 14, after V lost 4 bases and J lost 5 bases. CDR3 DNA: TGTGCCAGCAGCTCCCTAAAGACTAGCGGGGGGGCCAGGGGAGATACGCAGTATTTT. Encoded protein: CASSSLKTSGGARGDTQYF. The complete variable domain, with remaining parts taken from reference TRBV11-3 and TRBJ2-3, reads EAGVVQSPRYKIIEKKQPVAFWCNPISGHNTLYWYLQNLGQGPELLIRYENEEAVDDSQLPKDRFSAERLKGVDSTLKIQPAELGDSAVYLCASSSLKTSGGARGDTQYFGPGTRLTVL.

V usage is TRBV6-2 or TRBV6-3 and J usage is TRBJ2-3; 7 nucleotides match TRBD1. Germline CDR1 MNHEY, CDR2 SVGEGT. V shed 5 bases and J 5 bases; nucleotides not matched to a gene: 10. This CDR3 has 15 residues. This chain's CDR3 is CASSQQGTGKDTQYF. Written as DNA, the CDR3 is TGTGCCAGCAGTCAACAGGGGACGGGTAAAGATACGCAGTATTTT.

In this sample, this clone turned up a few times. This chain links TRBV30 with TRBJ2-7; D is undetermined. The germline CDR1 and CDR2 sequences are GTSNPN and SVGIG (reference sequence). The germline V and J ends were trimmed by 7 bases and 1 base, with 20 bases remaining between them. This CDR3 region has 15 residues. As DNA, the CDR3 is TGTGCCTTTGCCCCAAGACTCTCATTGTCCTACGAGCAGTACTTC. This translates into CAFAPRLSLSYEQYF.

V gene TRBV4-1 combines with J gene TRBJ2-7; D gene unclear. The germline V gene encodes CDR1 MGHRA and CDR2 YSYEKL. Between the trimmed V and J ends, which lost 4 bases and 0 bases, there was a span of 19 bases. CDR3 length: 17 residues. The CDR3 region is CASSPLIPTRVSYEQYF. The CDR3 coding sequence is TGCGCCAGCAGCCCTCTAATACCCACTCGGGTCTCCTACGAGCAGTACTTC.

This chain links TRBV25-1 with TRBJ2-7, with D unresolved. Germline lookup yields CDR1 MGHDK and CDR2 SYGVNS. The CDR3 totals 12 residues. V lost 6 bases to trimming and J lost 6 bases, with 12 bases between them. CDR3 sequence: CASSPSSFEQYF. The CDR3 coding sequence is TGTGCCAGCAGCCCCAGTTCGTTCGAGCAGTACTTC.

The rearrangement joins TRBV11-2 to TRBJ2-1; D is possibly TRBD1 (6 bases). This CDR3 is built from 16 residues. In germline, CDR1 is SGHAT, CDR2 FQNNGV. V was cut by 5 bases and J by 4 bases, with 18 bases left in between. CDR3 residues: CASSLRGGRLYNEQFF. The CDR3 nucleotides are TGTGCCAGCAGCCTCAGGGGCGGGCGCTTATACAATGAGCAGTTCTTC.

J is TRBJ1-2 and V is TRBV27; perhaps TRBD1 as D (6 bases). The V and J ends lost 3 bases and 7 bases respectively, with 15 bases between them. Germline-derived CDR1 and CDR2 are MNHEY and SMNVEV (reference sequence). This CDR3 has 14 amino acids. The CDR3 here is CASSFRTASGGYTF. In DNA form, the CDR3 reads TGTGCCAGCAGTTTTCGGACAGCTTCGGGTGGCTACACCTTC.

The V and J genes are TRBV15 and TRBJ2-2; D is possibly TRBD2 (5 bases). The CDR3 totals 15 residues. V was clipped by 5 bases and J by 4 bases, with 14 bases between them. The germline V gene has CDR1 LNHNV and CDR2 YYDKDF (reference sequence). The CDR3 DNA follows: TGTGCCACCAGCGCTGGGTGGGGAGCCACCGGGGAGCTGTTTTTT. Translating it yields CATSAGWGATGELFF.

The V call is TRBV5-4, the J call TRBJ2-1; TRBD1 is a possible D gene (6 bases). Germline CDR1 and CDR2: SGHNT and YYREEE (reference sequence). Deletions cut 0 bases from V and 1 base from J, with 14 bases between. CDR3 length: 17 residues. CDR3 DNA sequence: TGTGCCAGCAGCTTGGAATCCAGGGGTTGGTCCTACAATGAGCAGTTCTTC. Protein sequence: CASSLESRGWSYNEQFF.

V is TRBV30 and J is TRBJ1-3; D is uncertain. The V and J ends lost 0 bases and 0 bases respectively, with 12 bases between them. Germline assignment: CDR1 GTSNPN and CDR2 SVGIG (reference sequence). This CDR3 contains 16 residues. As DNA, the CDR3 is TGTGCCTGGAGTGTAGGAGGAAGTAACTCTGGAAACACCATATATTTT. Translation gives CAWSVGGSNSGNTIYF.

The chain joins TRBV7-2 to TRBJ2-7; 7 bases align to TRBD2. CDR3 length: 15 amino acids. Losses at the gene ends were 7 bases for V and 6 bases for J; bases not matched to a gene: 15. Per the germline V gene, CDR1 is SGHTA and CDR2 is FQGNSA. CDR3 in amino acids: CASTLRGLDSREQYF. The CDR3 nucleotides read TGTGCCAGCACCCTCAGAGGACTAGACTCCCGCGAGCAGTACTTC.

The chain links TRBV30 to TRBJ1-4; D uncertain. Per the germline V gene, CDR1 is GTSNPN and CDR2 is SVGIG (reference sequence). The CDR3 is 14 amino acids. The V end lost 5 bases, the J end lost 6 bases, and 16 bases lay between the germline ends. CDR3 protein: CAWPLNRIDEKLFF. The CDR3 DNA sequence: TGTGCCTGGCCGCTTAACAGAATAGATGAAAAACTGTTTTTT.

In nucleotides, the CDR3 is TGTGCCAGCAGTTCTACAGGGGCGAAATATGGCTACACCTTC. This encodes CASSSTGAKYGYTF. This rearrangement joins TRBV28 to TRBJ1-2, with 7 bases identical to TRBD1. The junction had 7 bases not matched to a gene; V was cut back by 4 bases and J by 5 bases. The CDR3 totals 14 residues. In germline, CDR1 is MDHEN, CDR2 SYDVKM.

The chain carries TRBV28 and TRBJ2-1; the match to TRBD2 covers 7 bases. CDR1 is MDHEN and CDR2 is SYDVKM in the germline V gene. The junction had 3 bases not matched to a gene; V was cut back by 5 bases and J by 2 bases. CDR3 length: 14 amino acids. Written as DNA, the CDR3 is TGTGCCAGCAGTCGGGGGGTCCCCTACAATGAGCAGTTCTTC. It encodes CASSRGVPYNEQFF.

V usage is TRBV7-3 and J usage is TRBJ2-1; 8 positions agree with TRBD1. Per germline, CDR1 SGHTA and CDR2 FQGTGA. This CDR3 has 16 residues. Losses at the gene ends were 5 bases for V and 6 bases for J; bases not matched to a gene: 12. CDR3 sequence reads: CASSALQGAIFNEQFF. The CDR3 bases are TGTGCCAGCAGCGCCCTTCAGGGGGCAATCTTCAATGAGCAGTTCTTC.

The J gene is TRBJ1-1, the V gene TRBV19, with D possibly TRBD1 on 5 matching bases. The CDR3 totals 16 residues. Trimming left V 3 bases short and J 4 bases short, with 18 bases between. CDR1 and CDR2 from the germline V gene are LNHDA and SQIVND (reference sequence). The CDR3 spells CASSIVGTRGSTEAFF. Written as DNA, the CDR3 is TGTGCCAGTAGTATTGTAGGGACCCGGGGGAGCACTGAAGCTTTCTTT.

J is TRBJ2-7 and V is TRBV6-5, with 9 nucleotides matching TRBD1. The CDR3 contains 15 residues. Germline loops: CDR1 MNHEY, CDR2 SVGAGI. V lost 5 bases to trimming and J lost 6 bases; unmatched junction nucleotides: 11. CDR3 bases: TGTGCCAGCAGTCTCGCCAGAGACAGGGGGAGCGAGCAGTACTTC. Its translation: CASSLARDRGSEQYF.

This chain uses TRBV10-3 with TRBJ2-7; TRBD2 agrees at 9 bases. With 7 bases clipped from V and 0 bases from J, the junction kept 4 bases outside the gene matches. This CDR3 region has 14 residues. CDR1 is ENHRY and CDR2 is SYGVKD in the germline V gene. For the CDR3, the DNA is TGTGCCATCATGCGCGGGGGGGACTCCTACGAGCAGTACTTC. Translated: CAIMRGGDSYEQYF.

The chain combines TRBV19 with TRBJ2-3, with 11 bases aligning to TRBD2. The CDR3 extends over 18 amino acids. V dropped 6 bases and J dropped 3; count of bases not matched to a gene: 14. Germline CDR1 is LNHDA and CDR2 is SQIVND (reference sequence). The CDR3 region is CASRSAKTSGIGTDTQYF. In nucleotides, the CDR3 is TGTGCCAGTAGATCGGCAAAGACTAGCGGGATCGGTACAGATACGCAGTATTTT. Full variable domain (remainder filled in from reference TRBV19 and TRBJ2-3): DGGITQSPKYLFRKEGQNVTLSCEQNLNHDAMYWYRQDPGQGLRLIYYSQIVNDFQKGDIAEGYSVSREKKESFPLTVTSAQKNPTAFYLCASRSAKTSGIGTDTQYFGPGTRLTVL.

The chain couples TRBV19 to TRBJ1-5; D is uncertain. The V gene lost 1 base and the J gene lost 5 bases, with 12 bases spanning the gap. CDR1 is LNHDA, CDR2 SQIVND, per germline (reference sequence). The CDR3 has 15 residues. CDR3 loop: CASSIVGIDHQPQHF. CDR3 sequence (DNA): TGTGCCAGTAGTATAGTCGGGATAGATCATCAGCCCCAGCATTTT.

The V gene is TRBV4-3, the J gene TRBJ2-5, with D perhaps TRBD2 (7 bases). Looked up from germline, CDR1 is LGHNA and CDR2 is YSLEER. The V gene lost 0 bases and the J gene lost 4 bases, with 12 bases spanning the gap. This CDR3 is built from 15 residues. CDR3 bases: TGCGCCAGCAGCCAAGACTGGAGGGGGGGAGAGACCCAGTACTTC. As protein: CASSQDWRGGETQYF.